The next 32 T cell receptor beta chains were all read from a single sample in a study of molecular identifiers for immune sequencing clone quantification. TCRdb re-called the PCR reads with MiXCR, one entry per CDR3 protein. The table includes 75,000 to 95,000 distinct CDR3 sequences, 20% to 30% detected once. The sequencing sample was made of naive CD8+ T cells from blood, with Jurkat cell RNA spiked in. Subset specified: FACS-sorted CD8+CD4-CCR7+CD45RA+ naive T cells. The receptors derive from a human donor in good health. Some libraries in this study had Jurkat cell RNA spiked in.

This sequence joins TRBV19 and TRBJ1-5; D not resolved. The CDR3 has 15 residues. The V end lost 3 bases, the J end lost 1 base, and 10 bases lay between the germline ends. The germline CDR1 and CDR2 sequences are LNHDA and SQIVND (reference sequence). CDR3 DNA: TGTGCCAGTAGTATGATGGGATGGAGCAATCAGCCCCAGCATTTT. Translation: CASSMMGWSNQPQHF.

V usage is TRBV6-5 and J usage is TRBJ2-2; D might be TRBD1 or TRBD2, each matching 5 bases. Trimming cost V 5 bases and J 3 bases, with 10 bases left between them. Looked up from germline, CDR1 is MNHEY and CDR2 is SVGAGI. The CDR3 totals 14 residues. CDR3 in DNA: TGTGCCAGCAGTCTCGGGACCCACACCGGGGAGCTGTTTTTT. Translation gives CASSLGTHTGELFF.

In regard to this clonotype: Given a much more abundant clone one base away, this may be a read error. The V call is TRBV6-2 or TRBV6-3, the J call TRBJ2-3; 8 bases are a match to TRBD2. V trimming: 2 bases; J trimming: 7 bases; junction bases outside the gene matches: 11. This CDR3 is 16 amino acids long. In germline, CDR1 is MNHEY, CDR2 SVGEGT. CDR3 sequence reads: CASSYKRGTSGNTQYF. The CDR3 DNA sequence: TGTGCCAGCAGTTACAAGCGGGGGACCTCCGGGAATACGCAGTATTTT.

A few counts support this clonotype. CDR3 DNA: TGTGCCGGCGTCCCTTTGGAACGCGGTGAGCAGTTCTTC. As protein: CAGVPLERGEQFF. The chain links TRBV7-6 to TRBJ2-1; D not certain. This CDR3 is built from 13 residues. Germline V gene sequence: CDR1 SGHVS, CDR2 FNYEAQ. V shed 11 bases and J shed 9 bases, with 20 bases lying between them.

The V and J genes are TRBV11-3 and TRBJ2-1; D is possibly TRBD1 or TRBD2 (5 bases each). Germline V gives CDR1 SGHNT, CDR2 YENEEA. This CDR3 has 18 amino acids. V was clipped by 3 bases and J by 1 base, with 19 bases between them. This chain's CDR3 is CASSLNPEGWESYNEQFF. CDR3 DNA: TGTGCCAGCAGCTTGAATCCCGAGGGGTGGGAGTCCTACAATGAGCAGTTCTTC.

To note about this clonotype: One end of the junction does not line up with germline, which may come from a read error. The V call is TRBV2, the J call TRBJ1-4; no firm D call. Germline V gene lookup returns CDR1 SNHLY and CDR2 FYNNEI. The CDR3 sequence is 14 residues long. CDR3 sequence reads: CASSEAIPTENLFF. The CDR3 nucleotides are TGTGCCAGCAGTGAAGCTATACCTACTGAAAACCTGTTTTTT.

In regard to this clonotype: This may be a read error: a much more frequent sequence differs by one nucleotide. The genes are TRBV9 and TRBJ2-1; the match to TRBD2 covers 9 bases. Germline CDR1 SGDLS, CDR2 YYNGEE. The length of the CDR3 is 16 residues. CDR3 sequence reads: CTSSVVGGGARSEQFF. In DNA form, the CDR3 reads TGTACCAGCAGCGTAGTGGGCGGGGGGGCCCGGAGTGAGCAGTTCTTC.

This clonotype turned up a few times. The V gene is TRBV20-1, the J gene TRBJ2-2; 7 bases map to TRBD2. Germline V gives CDR1 DFQATT, CDR2 SNEGSKA (reference sequence). V shed 4 bases, J shed 4 bases, and the junction held 18 bases outside the gene matches. The CDR3 sequence is 18 residues long. CDR3 region: CSANGPGGGVGITGELFF. The CDR3 DNA sequence: TGCAGTGCTAACGGGCCCGGTGGGGGGGTCGGTATCACCGGGGAGCTGTTTTTT.

This clonotype was counted between two and nine times. The V gene is TRBV7-9, the J gene TRBJ2-5; perhaps TRBD2 as D (6 bases). CDR1 is SEHNR, CDR2 FQNEAQ, per germline (reference sequence). This CDR3 is 13 amino acids long. Trimming took off 2 bases at V and 5 bases at J, with 9 bases between the two ends. This CDR3 is CASSLSGVETQYF. In nucleotides, the CDR3 is TGTGCCAGCAGCTTATCGGGAGTGGAGACCCAGTACTTC.

This clonotype appeared many times. The V call is TRBV7-9, the J call TRBJ2-7; the D is unclear. The V gene's germline CDR1 is SEHNR and CDR2 FQNEAQ (reference sequence). The CDR3 has 13 amino acids. Trimming left V 0 bases short and J 7 bases short, with 10 bases between. CDR3 coding DNA: TGTGCCAGCAGCTTAGCTCTGTCGTATGAGCAGTACTTC. Translation: CASSLALSYEQYF.

This clonotype occurred a few times. The chain recombines TRBV6-5 with TRBJ1-4, with TRBD1 as a possible D gene (5 bases). Germline V CDR1 and CDR2: MNHEY, SVGAGI. Between the trimmed V and J ends, which lost 5 bases and 0 bases, there was a span of 19 bases. The CDR3 runs 18 residues. In DNA form, the CDR3 reads TGTGCCAGCAGTCTCTCCTCCTGGGACGCCGCAACTAATGAAAAACTGTTTTTT. It encodes CASSLSSWDAATNEKLFF.

This clonotype was observed at least ten times. V usage is TRBV7-6 and J usage is TRBJ2-7; D unresolved. Trimming took 5 bases from V and 3 from J, leaving 17 bases between them. The CDR3 extends over 15 amino acids. In germline, CDR1 is SGHVS, CDR2 FNYEAQ. CDR3 protein: CASSPAAGYDYEQYF. The CDR3, as DNA: TGTGCCAGCAGCCCGGCAGCCGGGTACGACTACGAGCAGTACTTC.

Notes on this clonotype: A much larger clonotype is one base distant, so this may be a read error. V is TRBV2 and J is TRBJ2-7, with no clear D. Germline V CDR1 and CDR2: SNHLY, FYNNEI. CDR3 length equals 15 residues. The V end was cut by 4 bases, the J end by 0 bases, with 13 bases between. CDR3 DNA: TGTGCCAGCAGTGTTTTGCGGCCCAGCTCCTACGAGCAGTACTTC. It yields the protein CASSVLRPSSYEQYF.

This sequence joins TRBV6-5 and TRBJ2-3; D unresolved. Germline loops: CDR1 MNHEY, CDR2 SVGAGI. The CDR3 is made up of 15 amino acids. V was clipped by 6 bases and J by 0 bases, with 13 bases between them. The CDR3 spells CASSVTVVSTDTQYF. In DNA form, the CDR3 reads TGTGCCAGCAGCGTGACGGTTGTGAGCACAGATACGCAGTATTTT.

Concerning this clonotype: It may be a read error: a sequence one base away is much more abundant. This rearrangement joins TRBV28 to TRBJ1-1; no reliable D call. Trimming stripped 2 bases from V and 2 bases from J, with 12 bases between. Germline values: CDR1 MDHEN, CDR2 SYDVKM. The CDR3 sequence is 15 residues long. The CDR3 nucleotides read TGTGCCAGCAGTTTACGGTTCACCGGAAACACTGAAGCTTTCTTT. Translated, it gives CASSLRFTGNTEAFF.

This clonotype has just a few counts. V is TRBV19 and J is TRBJ2-2; no reliable D call. The CDR3 spans 13 residues. Germline lookup yields CDR1 LNHDA and CDR2 SQIVND (reference sequence). The V end lost 3 bases, the J end lost 3 bases, and 5 bases lay between the germline ends. The CDR3 is CASSILDTGELFF. The CDR3 region has the DNA TGTGCCAGTAGTATTTTGGACACCGGGGAGCTGTTTTTT.

As to this clonotype: Given the absence of the conserved phenylalanine or tryptophan at the CDR3 end, a read error is likely. The V and J genes are TRBV12-3 or TRBV12-4 and TRBJ2-1; 9 bases match TRBD2. The trim removed 2 bases at V and 9 bases at J, leaving 5 bases unmatched. The CDR3 has 14 residues. CDR3 in amino acids: CASSLPSGMGEQFL. The CDR3 bases are TGTGCCAGCAGTTTACCTAGCGGGATGGGTGAGCAGTTCCTC.

CDR3 sequence: CASSLGRGGLPQHF. In DNA, the CDR3 is TGTGCCAGCAGCTTAGGTCGAGGGGGCCTGCCCCAGCATTTT. The V gene is TRBV7-6, the J gene TRBJ1-5, with 7 bases lining up with TRBD1. With V trimmed by 1 base and J by 9 bases, 6 bases remained unmatched. CDR1 and CDR2 from the germline V gene are SGHVS and FNYEAQ. The CDR3 has 14 residues.

As for this clonotype: A read error is possible here, since a much larger clone lies one base away. V and J are TRBV20-1 and TRBJ1-1; D not certain. CDR1 and CDR2 (germline): DFQATT, SNEGSKA (reference sequence). There are 13 residues in the CDR3. CDR3 in DNA: TGCAGTCCTAGAGATCACCTACACACTGAAGCTTTCTTT. As protein: CSPRDHLHTEAFF.

This clonotype was counted between two and nine times. The chain employs TRBV18 and TRBJ2-3; 9 bases match TRBD2. CDR3 length equals 16 residues. CDR1 and CDR2 from the germline V gene are KGHSH and LQKENI. V shed 6 bases and J 4 bases; nucleotides not matched to a gene: 11. The CDR3 DNA sequence: TGTGCCAGCTCTTCGGTTAGCGGGGGAGATGCAGATACGCAGTATTTT. Translated, it gives CASSSVSGGDADTQYF.

The chain carries TRBV27 and TRBJ1-5; perhaps TRBD1 as D (5 bases). The V end lost 2 bases, the J end lost 5 bases, and 16 bases lay between the germline ends. The CDR3 contains 16 residues. Germline V CDR1 and CDR2: MNHEY, SMNVEV (reference sequence). CDR3 protein: CASSLTGQGVDQPQHF. CDR3 sequence (DNA): TGTGCCAGCAGTTTAACGGGTCAGGGAGTCGATCAGCCCCAGCATTTT.

The V and J genes are TRBV6-2 or TRBV6-3 and TRBJ1-5, with D tentatively TRBD1 (5 bases). The CDR3 has 15 amino acids. Germline V gives CDR1 MNHEY, CDR2 SVGEGT. V was shortened by 2 bases and J by 1 base, with 9 bases between the two germline ends. The CDR3 region has the DNA TGTGCCAGCAGTTACAATGGGGGAAGCAATCAGCCCCAGCATTTT. The encoded protein is CASSYNGGSNQPQHF.

This clonotype was picked up a small number of times. The V gene is TRBV4-3, the J gene TRBJ1-1, with 7 bases aligning to TRBD1. The V gene end was trimmed by 2 bases and the J gene end by 6 bases; junction bases not matched to a gene: 6. CDR1 is LGHNA and CDR2 is YSLEER in the germline V gene. The CDR3 has 14 residues. The CDR3 reads CASSQIQGFPEAFF. The CDR3 DNA sequence: TGCGCCAGCAGCCAAATACAGGGGTTCCCTGAAGCTTTCTTT.

The sample holds many counts of this clonotype. V and J are TRBV4-2 and TRBJ2-1; possible D gene TRBD1, 5 bases. Germline CDR1 LGHNA, CDR2 YNFKEQ. The V gene lost 2 bases and the J gene lost 8 bases, with 10 bases spanning the gap. The CDR3 is 13 amino acids. The CDR3 region is CASSQIRADEQFF. In nucleotides, the CDR3 is TGTGCCAGCAGCCAAATCAGGGCCGATGAGCAGTTCTTC.

In the case of this clonotype: A read error may be the cause here, since a much bigger clone is one base away. CDR3 in amino acids: CASSGNQDRNEKLFF. CDR3 DNA: TGTGCCAGCAGCGGGAACCAGGACAGAAATGAAAAACTGTTTTTT. V gene TRBV7-9 combines with J gene TRBJ1-4, with a tentative D call TRBD1 (6 bases). The CDR3 has 15 residues. Germline V CDR1 and CDR2: SEHNR, FQNEAQ (reference sequence). V dropped 5 bases and J dropped 5 bases, with 15 bases sitting between them.

This clonotype was picked up a small number of times. This chain joins TRBV20-1 and TRBJ1-1; the D gene is possibly TRBD1 (5 bases). Germline loops: CDR1 DFQATT, CDR2 SNEGSKA (reference sequence). The CDR3 is 13 amino acids. The germline V and J ends were trimmed by 3 bases and 4 bases, with 12 bases remaining between them. CDR3: CSASLGVGTEAFF. In DNA, the CDR3 is TGCAGTGCTAGCCTGGGGGTCGGCACTGAAGCTTTCTTT.

This clonotype was recorded a few times. Germline is not matched at one junction end, which may reflect a read error. The rearrangement links TRBV5-1 to TRBJ2-7; a possible D gene is TRBD1 (6 bases). CDR1 SGHRS and CDR2 YFSETQ come from the germline V gene. This CDR3 has 12 residues. The CDR3 DNA reads as TGCGTCAGCAGTAAAACAGGGTACGAGCAGTACTTC. This gives the protein CVSSKTGYEQYF. The entire variable domain, with the rest obtained from reference TRBV5-1 and TRBJ2-7, is as follows: KAGVTQTPRYLIKTRGQQVTLSCSPISGHRSVSWYQQTPGQGLQFLFEYFSETQRNKGNFPGRFSGRQFSNSRSEMNVSTLELGDSALYLCVSSKTGYEQYFGPGTRLTVT.

This clonotype was counted ten times or more. The chain has TRBV15 and TRBJ1-5; D remains ambiguous. Germline V gene lookup returns CDR1 LNHNV and CDR2 YYDKDF (reference sequence). The CDR3 is 14 residues long. V shed 0 bases and J shed 6 bases, with 9 bases lying between them. As DNA, the CDR3 is TGTGCCACCAGCAGAGATTTGGGTTTTCAGCCCCAGCATTTT. This sequence encodes CATSRDLGFQPQHF.

This clonotype was picked up many times. This chain connects TRBV12-3 or TRBV12-4 to TRBJ2-3; D not certain. The germline V and J ends were trimmed by 6 bases and 0 bases, with 22 bases remaining between them. The CDR3 runs to 18 residues. The CDR3 sequence: CASSLTARYPTSTDTQYF. The CDR3 DNA sequence: TGTGCCAGCAGCCTTACAGCAAGATATCCTACTAGCACAGATACGCAGTATTTT.

This clonotype was recorded many times. The chain is built from TRBV6-5 and TRBJ2-1; TRBD2 agrees at 9 bases. V was clipped by 2 bases and J by 3 bases; unmatched bases: 5. Germline CDR1 is MNHEY and CDR2 is SVGAGI. CDR3 size: 16 residues. The CDR3 sequence: CASSYRAGGYYNEQFF. Here the CDR3 DNA reads TGTGCCAGCAGTTACAGGGCGGGAGGGTACTACAATGAGCAGTTCTTC.

This clonotype was seen only a few times. This sequence joins TRBV6-5 and TRBJ2-7; D unclear. Looked up from germline, CDR1 is MNHEY and CDR2 is SVGAGI. Trimming shortened V by 10 bases and J by 2 bases, and 15 bases separated the two germline ends. This CDR3 is 13 amino acids long. The CDR3 spells CATNSGSTYEQYF. CDR3 sequence (DNA): TGTGCCACCAATAGTGGCAGTACCTACGAGCAGTACTTC.

A note on this clonotype: This may arise from a read error, as a much more abundant clone is one base away. No conserved phenylalanine or tryptophan is present at the end of the CDR3, so a read error is the likely explanation. This sequence joins TRBV2 and TRBJ1-2, with TRBD1 matching over 8 bases. The CDR3 sequence is 18 residues long. The ends lost 1 base at V and 2 bases at J; junction bases unmatched: 12. Germline CDR1 SNHLY, CDR2 FYNNEI. This CDR3 is CASSEERTGRDLNYGYTL. The CDR3 nucleotides are TGTGCCAGCAGTGAAGAAAGGACAGGGAGGGATTTGAACTATGGCTACACCCTC.